This T cell receptor (beta chain) was observed in a study of vaccination and CD4 T cells after COVID-19. At the level of the study: Either the Pfizer-BioNTech BNT162b2 or Moderna mRNA-1273 vaccine was given as two doses. It was a median about 93 days after diagnosis, with a range of 35 to 161, that post-COVID samples were drawn. Study-level points and caveats: Convalescent patients displayed a median 86.3% of reactive clones emerging only post-vaccination.

Treatment meaning: roughly 10-day PBMC culture with coronavirus spike peptide pools or control peptides (ViraFEST assay). Peptide pool stimulation in ViraFEST expanded antigen-specific T cells, whose TCRs were then sequenced. This clonotype occurred a few times. The antigen is undetermined. Cultured CD4+ T-cell DNA underwent Oncomine TCR Beta short-read sequencing. One entry per CDR3 protein results from TCRdb running MiXCR on the PCR reads. The repertoire has about 20,000 distinct CDR3 sequences, around 38% of them found once; the top ten carry 25% to 35%. V lost 1 base to trimming and J lost 2 bases, with 8 bases between them. Germline loops: CDR1 SGHTA, CDR2 FQGNSA. The CDR3 sequence is 14 residues long.

This chain joins TRBV7-2 and TRBJ2-5; D is unresolved. The specimen was CD4+ T cells from blood, cultured in vitro, collected before SARS-CoV-2 vaccination. The TCR sequence derives from a human donor who received a COVID-19 vaccine. CDR3: CASSLGGTQETQYF. As DNA, the CDR3 is TGTGCCAGCAGCTTAGGCGGTACGCAAGAGACCCAGTACTTC.